A few counts support the clone carrying this T cell receptor (beta chain). What it recognizes is unknown. The data belong to a study of response to subunit inactivated influenza vaccine. Study results and limitations: Authors suggested that a seasonal influenza vaccination recruits few new T cells each time.

Via MiXCR, TCRdb re-called the RT-PCR reads, giving one row per CDR3 protein. Among about 780,000 distinct CDR3 sequences, under 20% were seen once, and the ten largest hold roughly a tenth. Deletions cut 3 bases from V and 3 bases from J, with 8 bases between. CDR1 and CDR2 from the germline V gene are SGHRS and YFSETQ. There are 13 residues in the CDR3. This specimen was PBMCs from blood, taken around 5 days after vaccination. The source is a man between 50 and 59 years old who received an inactivated influenza vaccine. This chain connects TRBV5-1 to TRBJ2-3, with unresolved D. CDR3 nucleotides: TGCGCCAGCAGCTCCCCTAGGACAGATACGCAGTATTTT. It is translated as CASSSPRTDTQYF.